This is a list of T cell receptor beta chains from one sample in a study of a mutant IDH1 vaccine in newly diagnosed glioma. Repertoires were generated with immunoSEQ multiplex PCR, while TCRdb's copy carries only in-frame clones and drops some. The sample includes around 51,000 clones, roughly 78% of them seen just once. These TCRs are of unknown antigen specificity. This specimen was PBMCs, taken from a glioma patient whose treatment included an IDH1 peptide vaccine. The receptor set was obtained from a woman aged 40 to 50 with glioma. Both conserved end residues are part of each CDR3. The order of the fields is V gene, clone size, J gene, D gene, CDR3 DNA, CDR3 protein. A D gene is named only where the DNA matches it firmly. Clone sizes are given selectively: once, few, many, or a class where the clone is expanded.

v_gene: TRBV7-2
abundance: NA
j_gene: TRBJ1-5
d_gene: NA
CDR3nt: TGTGCCAGCAGCTTTGGACCAAATCAGCCCCAGCATTTT
CDR3aa: CASSFGPNQPQHF

v_gene: TRBV30
abundance: NA
j_gene: TRBJ2-2
d_gene: TRBD1
CDR3nt: TGTGCCTGGAACGGCAGGGGGTCGATTTGGACCGGGGAGCTGTTTTTT
CDR3aa: CAWNGRGSIWTGELFF

v_gene: TRBV5-1
abundance: NA
j_gene: TRBJ1-2
d_gene: TRBD1
CDR3nt: TGCGCCAGCAGCTCTTACAGGGGGCTAAACTATGGCTACACCTTC
CDR3aa: CASSSYRGLNYGYTF

v_gene: TRBV7-2
abundance: NA
j_gene: TRBJ2-7
d_gene: TRBD2
CDR3nt: TGTGCCAGCAGCATCGGGACTAGCCCCACCGAGCAGTACTTC
CDR3aa: CASSIGTSPTEQYF

v_gene: TRBV7-9
abundance: NA
j_gene: TRBJ1-2
d_gene: NA
CDR3nt: TGTGCCAGTAAACCTCCTAACTATGGCTACACCTTC
CDR3aa: CASKPPNYGYTF

v_gene: TRBV6-5
abundance: few
j_gene: TRBJ1-1
d_gene: NA
CDR3nt: TGTGCCAGCCAAAGTATAATGAACACTGAAGCTTTCTTT
CDR3aa: CASQSIMNTEAFF

v_gene: TRBV5-1
abundance: NA
j_gene: TRBJ2-7
d_gene: TRBD2
CDR3nt: TGCGCCAGCAGCTTGGAGGGAGGGACTTGGAGCTCCTACGAGCAGTACTTC
CDR3aa: CASSLEGGTWSSYEQYF

v_gene: TRBV29-1
abundance: NA
j_gene: TRBJ2-3
d_gene: TRBD1
CDR3nt: TGCAGCGTGCTAAGGGACAGGGGGATGATGGGCACAGATACGCAGTATTTT
CDR3aa: CSVLRDRGMMGTDTQYF

v_gene: TRBV6-5
abundance: few
j_gene: TRBJ1-2
d_gene: NA
CDR3nt: TGTGCCAGCAAGGAGTCGGGTAACTATGGCTACACCTTC
CDR3aa: CASKESGNYGYTF

v_gene: TRBV4-3
abundance: NA
j_gene: TRBJ1-6
d_gene: NA
CDR3nt: TGCGCCAGCAGCCAAGACCACGGTTGGAATTCACCCCTCCACTTT
CDR3aa: CASSQDHGWNSPLHF

v_gene: TRBV27
abundance: few
j_gene: TRBJ2-1
d_gene: TRBD2
CDR3nt: TGTGCCAGCACCTCTCCTAGCGGGGGTTTCTACAATGAGCAGTTCTTC
CDR3aa: CASTSPSGGFYNEQFF

v_gene: TRBV4-3
abundance: NA
j_gene: TRBJ1-2
d_gene: NA
CDR3nt: TGCGCCAGCAGCCAAGATTTATTGGCCAGTAACTATGGCTACACCTTC
CDR3aa: CASSQDLLASNYGYTF

v_gene: TRBV18
abundance: NA
j_gene: TRBJ1-5
d_gene: NA
CDR3nt: TGTGCCAGCTCACCAGGAGAGGGATCCAGCAATCAGCCCCAGCATTTT
CDR3aa: CASSPGEGSSNQPQHF

v_gene: TRBV5-6
abundance: NA
j_gene: TRBJ2-4
d_gene: TRBD2
CDR3nt: TGTGCCAGCAGCTTGGTTGCTAGCGGGGACAAAAACATTCAGTACTTC
CDR3aa: CASSLVASGDKNIQYF

v_gene: TRBV4-1
abundance: NA
j_gene: TRBJ2-3
d_gene: TRBD2
CDR3nt: TGCGCCAGCAGCCAAGGTAGCGGGCAGAGAGATACGCAGTATTTT
CDR3aa: CASSQGSGQRDTQYF

v_gene: TRBV5-4
abundance: NA
j_gene: TRBJ1-1
d_gene: NA
CDR3nt: TGTGCCAGCAGCTTGGTTAGGGGGTCTGAAGCTTTCTTT
CDR3aa: CASSLVRGSEAFF

v_gene: TRBV4-3
abundance: NA
j_gene: TRBJ1-2
d_gene: NA
CDR3nt: TGCGCCAGCAGCCAAGGGGGGACGGCGATTGATGGCTACACCTTC
CDR3aa: CASSQGGTAIDGYTF

v_gene: TRBV2
abundance: once
j_gene: TRBJ1-5
d_gene: NA
CDR3nt: TGTGCCAGCAGGGATTCCGGGACGGCGCGCAGTAGGCCCCAGCATTTT
CDR3aa: CASRDSGTARSRPQHF

v_gene: TRBV7-2
abundance: NA
j_gene: TRBJ2-3
d_gene: TRBD2
CDR3nt: TGTGCCAGCAGCCCATGGTCTAGCGGGGGCACAGATACGCAGTATTTT
CDR3aa: CASSPWSSGGTDTQYF

v_gene: TRBV5-1
abundance: NA
j_gene: TRBJ1-2
d_gene: TRBD1
CDR3nt: TGCGCCAGCAGCTTCGCCCGGGACAGGGGTGTACGGGACTATGGCTACACCTTC
CDR3aa: CASSFARDRGVRDYGYTF

v_gene: TRBV19
abundance: NA
j_gene: TRBJ2-2
d_gene: NA
CDR3nt: TGTGCCAGTAGTATGGGCAGGACCAACACCGGGGAGCTGTTTTTT
CDR3aa: CASSMGRTNTGELFF

v_gene: TRBV6-1
abundance: NA
j_gene: TRBJ1-5
d_gene: NA
CDR3nt: TGTGCCAGCAGTGAAGGTGGCGGTCAGCCCCAGCATTTT
CDR3aa: CASSEGGGQPQHF

v_gene: TRBV6-6
abundance: NA
j_gene: TRBJ1-4
d_gene: NA
CDR3nt: TGTGCCAGCAGTTACTCTTCTCCAGGGTTAGGGTTTTTT
CDR3aa: CASSYSSPGLGFF

v_gene: TRBV5-4
abundance: NA
j_gene: TRBJ2-1
d_gene: NA
CDR3nt: TGTGCCAGCAGCCGGGGAGGCTACAATGAGCAGTTCTTC
CDR3aa: CASSRGGYNEQFF

v_gene: TRBV2
abundance: NA
j_gene: TRBJ1-5
d_gene: NA
CDR3nt: TGTGCCAGCAGGGGCCAGGCCAATCAGCCCCAGCATTTT
CDR3aa: CASRGQANQPQHF